One and the same sample provided the 11 T cell receptor beta chains below, sequenced in a study of T cell repertoires in cytomegalovirus infection (dated by TCRdb to the late 2010s). Their target antigens are unknown. Sequencing was carried out with an Illumina HiSeq 1500. TCRdb reprocessing: public reads trimmed at Q25 with fastp, clones called with MiXCR, in-frame beta chains kept. Identical CDR3 proteins give one entry, which carries the most common genes and DNA. The sample table records 100,000 or so distinct CDR3 sequences; 25% to 30% of these occur just once. The top ten hold approximately 75% of the sample. Per the publication, the treatment or condition label means: in vitro stimulation with specific CMV peptide epitopes to enrich CMV-specific T cells. Sample: CD8+ T cells from cultured PBMCs, taken from culture after CMV antigen stimulation. These receptors were taken from a human donor in good health (CMV status not recorded). Some clones in this sample may be carry-over from other donors' samples.

The chain uses TRBV2 and TRBJ2-7, with a weak D call TRBD1 (5 bases). Trimming left V 7 bases short and J 0 bases short, with 10 bases between. There are 13 residues in the CDR3. Germline V lookup: CDR1 SNHLY, CDR2 FYNNEI. The CDR3 DNA reads as TGTGCCAGCACCCCTGACAGCTCCTACGAGCAGTACTTC. As protein: CASTPDSSYEQYF.

A few counts support this clonotype. This chain uses TRBV11-2 with TRBJ2-7; D gene uncertain. Germline assignment: CDR1 SGHAT and CDR2 FQNNGV. The CDR3 consists of 15 residues. V dropped 1 base and J dropped 3 bases, with 13 bases sitting between them. The CDR3 nucleotides read TGTGCCAGCAGCTTAGGGACCGAGGCTGGCTACGAGCAGTACTTC. Translating gives CASSLGTEAGYEQYF.

This clonotype was counted only a few times. The chain uses TRBV2 and TRBJ1-2; D unresolved. Germline CDR1 SNHLY, CDR2 FYNNEI. Trimming shortened V by 1 base and J by 4 bases, and 7 bases separated the two germline ends. The CDR3 has 13 residues. CDR3 loop: CASSEGVGYGYTF. The CDR3 DNA reads TGTGCCAGCAGTGAAGGGGTGGGCTATGGCTACACCTTC.

V is TRBV27 and J is TRBJ2-1; a weak D match, TRBD1 (5 bases). With 5 bases removed from V and 4 bases from J, the gap between germline ends came to 9 bases. The CDR3 sequence is 13 residues long. CDR1 and CDR2 from the germline V gene are MNHEY and SMNVEV (reference sequence). In nucleotides, the CDR3 is TGTGCCAGCAGTCCGACAGAGTACAATGAGCAGTTCTTC. It codes for CASSPTEYNEQFF.

There are a few counts of this clonotype. The chain combines TRBV27 with TRBJ2-7; possibly TRBD1 for D (6 bases). With 3 bases removed from V and 4 bases from J, the gap between germline ends came to 16 bases. Germline V gives CDR1 MNHEY, CDR2 SMNVEV (reference sequence). The CDR3 loop spans 15 amino acids. The CDR3 DNA follows: TGTGCCAGCAGTTTTGGGGCAGGGGCAGGGTACGAGCAGTACTTC. Translated: CASSFGAGAGYEQYF.

Concerning this clonotype itself: A much larger clone sits a single nucleotide away, making a read error possible. CDR3 region: CASSGGGLSTDTQYF. Written as DNA, the CDR3 is TGTGCCAGCAGCGGAGGGGGATTGAGCACAGATACGCAGTATTTT. The chain has TRBV7-8 and TRBJ2-3, with D tentatively TRBD1 or TRBD2 (6 bases each). V was cut by 5 bases and J by 0 bases, with 12 bases left in between. The germline V gene has CDR1 SGHVS and CDR2 FQNEAQ. The CDR3 extends over 15 amino acids.

V and J are TRBV12-3 or TRBV12-4 and TRBJ2-7; D is perhaps TRBD1 or TRBD2 (7 bases each). V lost 2 bases and J lost 6, with 14 bases in between. The CDR3 length is 14 residues. DNA of the CDR3: TGTGCCAGCAGTTTATTCCAGGGGGGGTCCGAGCAGTACTTC. It translates to CASSLFQGGSEQYF.

This clonotype was counted a few times. This chain joins TRBV6-1 and TRBJ2-2, with 9 bases lining up with TRBD1. Germline CDR1 and CDR2: MNHNS and SASEGT. V dropped 5 bases and J dropped 0; count of bases not matched to a gene: 16. The CDR3 is made up of 20 amino acids. CDR3 DNA: TGTGCCAGCAGTCTATTTACAGGGGGCCTTAGTTGGGCGAACACCGGGGAGCTGTTTTTT. It is translated as CASSLFTGGLSWANTGELFF.

The J gene is TRBJ2-7, the V gene TRBV29-1; 12 positions agree with TRBD1. CDR3 size: 15 residues. Germline lookup yields CDR1 SQVTM and CDR2 ANQGSEA. Trimming removed 0 bases from V and 7 bases from J; junction bases left unmatched: 7. CDR3 region: CSVEDEGTGGLEQYF. The CDR3 nucleotides read TGCAGCGTTGAAGATGAGGGGACAGGGGGCTTAGAGCAGTACTTC.

This clonotype was observed many times. V usage is TRBV2 and J usage is TRBJ2-3; 9 nucleotides agree with TRBD1. The germline V gene encodes CDR1 SNHLY and CDR2 FYNNEI. V shed 5 bases and J 2 bases; nucleotides not matched to a gene: 8. This CDR3 is built from 16 residues. CDR3 protein: CASSSRDRDHTDTQYF. CDR3 sequence (DNA): TGTGCCAGCAGTTCCCGGGACAGGGACCACACAGATACGCAGTATTTT. Full variable domain (missing parts from reference TRBV2 and TRBJ2-3): EPEVTQTPSHQVTQMGQEVILRCVPISNHLYFYWYRQILGQKVEFLVSFYNNEISEKSEIFDDQFSVERPDGSNFTLKIRSTKLEDSAMYFCASSSRDRDHTDTQYFGPGTRLTVL.

The sample holds many counts of this clonotype. V gene TRBV19 combines with J gene TRBJ2-1, with unresolved D. Germline lookup yields CDR1 LNHDA and CDR2 SQIVND (reference sequence). The CDR3 loop spans 15 amino acids. V gave up 3 bases and J gave up 0 bases, with 9 bases separating them. In nucleotides, the CDR3 is TGTGCCAGTAGTATCCTGTCGAGCTCCTACAATGAGCAGTTCTTC. Amino acid sequence: CASSILSSSYNEQFF.